This T cell receptor (beta chain) was captured in a study of blood T cell repertoires in COVID-19. At the level of the study: The samples span acute and convalescent COVID-19 from the United States, Italy and Spain. In each case, the material was cDNA or gDNA derived from T cells, B-cell-depleted T cells, or PBMCs.

V lost 4 bases to trimming and J lost 2 bases; unmatched junction nucleotides: 6. Per the germline V gene, CDR1 is SGHAT and CDR2 is FQNNGV. CDR3 size: 15 residues. Enrollment of patients from Seattle took place during active infection, with longitudinal follow-up. Repertoires were generated with immunoSEQ multiplex PCR, while TCRdb's copy carries only in-frame clones and drops some. Counted here are almost 350,000 clones, approximately 89% occurring once; the ten biggest clones make up 3.5% to 4%. The chain recombines TRBV11-2 with TRBJ1-2; 8 bases agree with TRBD1. The sequenced sample consisted of peripheral blood. The clonotype originates from a woman aged 55-70 years with COVID-19, enrolled during active disease. The CDR3 protein is CASSSRTGINYGYTF. The CDR3 bases are TGTGCCAGCAGCTCCAGGACAGGGATCAACTATGGCTACACCTTC.